Each of the 27 T cell receptor beta chains below was sequenced from the same sample in a study of cytomegalovirus exposure and HLA in healthy donors. Assay: immunoSEQ multiplex PCR; the TCRdb copy retains only in-frame clones and omits some. Of more than 300,000 clones in the sample, 75% to 90% were seen once. Sequencing was done on a sample of PBMCs. These TCRs come from a young woman in good health and CMV-seronegative.

The rearrangement uses TRBV6-1 and TRBJ2-5; 9 bases are a match to TRBD2. The germline CDR1 and CDR2 sequences are MNHNS and SASEGT. This CDR3 contains 14 residues. The V segment lost 0 bases and the J segment 9 bases; nucleotides outside the gene matches: 5. The CDR3 loop is CASSEAGLAMSQYF. Here the CDR3 DNA reads TGTGCCAGCAGTGAAGCCGGACTAGCGATGTCCCAGTACTTC.

This chain connects TRBV19 to TRBJ1-5; tentatively, D is TRBD1 (6 bases). V was cut by 6 bases and J by 1 base, with 10 bases left in between. The CDR3 loop spans 14 amino acids. Germline V gives CDR1 LNHDA, CDR2 SQIVND (reference sequence). CDR3 sequence reads: CASSTGQSNQPQHF. CDR3 DNA: TGTGCCAGTAGCACCGGACAGAGCAATCAGCCCCAGCATTTT.

The chain joins TRBV29-1 to TRBJ2-1; 8 bases map to TRBD1. This CDR3 region has 13 residues. CDR1 and CDR2 from the germline V gene are SQVTM and ANQGSEA. The junction had 2 bases not matched to a gene; V was cut back by 4 bases and J by 3 bases. DNA of the CDR3: TGCAGCGTTGCAGGACAGGGCTACAATGAGCAGTTCTTC. Amino acids: CSVAGQGYNEQFF.

This sequence joins TRBV13 and TRBJ2-3; D perhaps matches TRBD2 (6 bases). Per germline, CDR1 PRHDT and CDR2 FYEKMQ (reference sequence). V was shortened by 6 bases and J by 4 bases, with 14 bases between the two germline ends. This CDR3 has 14 amino acids. The CDR3 region is CASSLSWGADTQYF. The CDR3, as DNA: TGTGCCAGCAGTCTTAGCTGGGGGGCAGATACGCAGTATTTT.

The chain employs TRBV5-4 and TRBJ2-5; no reliable D call. The CDR3 sequence is 13 residues long. The ends were cut back, 5 bases at V and 5 bases at J, with 13 bases in the middle. Germline V lookup: CDR1 SGHNT, CDR2 YYREEE (reference sequence). The CDR3 region has the DNA TGTGCCAGCAGTCCACCCGGGTGGGAGACCCAGTACTTC. Protein product: CASSPPGWETQYF.

The chain uses TRBV6-5 and TRBJ1-1; 10 bases line up with TRBD1. Germline V gives CDR1 MNHEY, CDR2 SVGAGI. The CDR3 consists of 15 residues. J gave up 4 bases and V 6 bases, and 8 bases lay outside the gene matches. CDR3 region: CASSLLGQGPTEAFF. CDR3 in DNA: TGTGCCAGCAGCCTCCTGGGACAGGGGCCCACTGAAGCTTTCTTT.

The chain couples TRBV25-1 to TRBJ2-7; TRBD1 is a possible D gene (5 bases). V shed 3 bases and J shed 1 base, with 10 bases lying between them. The germline V gene has CDR1 MGHDK and CDR2 SYGVNS. The CDR3 spans 14 residues. CDR3 region: CASSDTTASYEQYF. For the CDR3, the DNA is TGTGCCAGCAGTGACACGACAGCATCCTACGAGCAGTACTTC.

V and J are TRBV7-9 and TRBJ2-7, with D perhaps matching TRBD1 (6 bases). CDR3 length: 15 amino acids. CDR1 SEHNR and CDR2 FQNEAQ come from the germline V gene (reference sequence). Trimming stripped 2 bases from V and 0 bases from J, with 11 bases between. CDR3 residues: CASSLQGGASYEQYF. CDR3 sequence (DNA): TGTGCCAGCAGCTTACAAGGGGGTGCCTCCTACGAGCAGTACTTC.

This chain links TRBV4-2 with TRBJ2-3, with TRBD2 identical over 13 bases. This CDR3 spans 18 amino acids. The ends lost 5 bases at V and 0 bases at J; junction bases unmatched: 8. Germline V gene lookup returns CDR1 LGHNA and CDR2 YNFKEQ. The CDR3 bases are TGTGCCAGCAGCGCTCCCGGGACTAGCGGGGCTAGCACAGATACGCAGTATTTT. It encodes CASSAPGTSGASTDTQYF.

This rearrangement joins TRBV28 to TRBJ1-5, with 8 bases identical to TRBD1. CDR3 size: 11 residues. CDR1 MDHEN and CDR2 SYDVKM come from the germline V gene. The CDR3 reads CRQGARQPQHF. CDR3 DNA: TGTAGGCAGGGGGCTCGTCAGCCCCAGCATTTT. Full variable domain (missing parts from reference TRBV28 and TRBJ1-5): DVKVTQSSRYLVKRTGEKVFLECVQDMDHENMFWYRQDPGLGLRLIYFSYDVKMKEKGDIPEGYSVSREKKERFSLILESASTNQTSMYLCRQGARQPQHFGDGTRLSIL.

V and J are TRBV6-5 and TRBJ1-2; 9 bases agree with TRBD1. Germline V gene sequence: CDR1 MNHEY, CDR2 SVGAGI. The CDR3 totals 15 residues. V lost 2 bases, J lost 8 bases, and 9 bases stayed unmatched. CDR3 sequence: CASSYERDRVYGYTF. The CDR3 nucleotides read TGTGCCAGCAGTTACGAACGGGACAGGGTTTACGGCTACACCTTC.

The chain uses TRBV7-2 and TRBJ2-2; 8 bases fit TRBD2. With 11 bases clipped from V and 3 bases from J, the junction kept 11 bases outside the gene matches. Per the germline V gene, CDR1 is SGHTA and CDR2 is FQGNSA. There are 15 residues in the CDR3. CDR3 nucleotide sequence: TGTGCCTCCAGGGGTATAGCGGGGTACACCGGGGAGCTGTTTTTT. Amino acid sequence: CASRGIAGYTGELFF.

V is TRBV2 and J is TRBJ1-4; D remains unclear. V was shortened by 1 base and J by 0 bases, with 9 bases between the two germline ends. Germline V gene sequence: CDR1 SNHLY, CDR2 FYNNEI. The CDR3 spans 16 residues. Written as DNA, the CDR3 is TGTGCCAGCAGTGAAGGGCAGACTTCAACTAATGAAAAACTGTTTTTT. Translated, it gives CASSEGQTSTNEKLFF.

With regard to this clone: Other DNA variants within this sample encode the same CDR3. The rearrangement links TRBV6-5 to TRBJ1-5, with D maybe TRBD1 (6 bases). V dropped 2 bases and J dropped 5 bases, with 10 bases sitting between them. The CDR3 is 14 amino acids. The germline gives CDR1 MNHEY, CDR2 SVGAGI. In nucleotides, the CDR3 is TGTGCCAGCAGTTACCAACCAGGGGATCAGCCCCAGCATTTT. It translates to CASSYQPGDQPQHF.

The chain recombines TRBV29-1 with TRBJ2-7; 10 nucleotides line up with TRBD1. Trimming removed 3 bases from V and 5 bases from J; junction bases left unmatched: 10. From germline, CDR1 is SQVTM and CDR2 ANQGSEA. The CDR3 totals 15 residues. The CDR3 reads CSVDYPGDRGNEQYF. The CDR3 coding sequence is TGCAGCGTTGACTACCCCGGGGACAGGGGTAACGAGCAGTACTTC.

Of note for this clone: Sequence at one end of the junction differs from germline and may be a read error. The V and J genes are TRBV7-7 and TRBJ2-7, with 8 nucleotides matching TRBD2. CDR3 length: 13 residues. Per the germline V gene, CDR1 is SSHAT and CDR2 is FNYEAQ (reference sequence). CDR3 in amino acids: CASSFREGNEQYF. CDR3 nucleotides: TGTGCTAGCAGCTTCCGGGAGGGGAACGAGCAGTACTTC.

This clone was detected a few times. It is likely a read error, because the conserved phenylalanine at the end of the CDR3 is missing. The DNA is left out, because the CDR3 cannot be placed on it with certainty; the CDR3 is given as TCRdb lists it. The chain carries TRBV19 and TRBJ1-1. The CDR3 comprises 8 residues, both ends counted. The germline gives CDR1 LNHDA, CDR2 SQIVND (reference sequence). CDR3: CASSLGLI.

The J gene is TRBJ2-3, the V gene TRBV5-8; D is perhaps TRBD2 (5 bases). This CDR3 comprises 14 residues. Between the trimmed V and J ends, which lost 2 bases and 3 bases, there was a span of 10 bases. CDR1 and CDR2 (germline): SGHTS, YDEGEE. DNA for the CDR3: TGTGCCAGCAGCTTTCTAGCAGAAACAGATACGCAGTATTTT. This codes for CASSFLAETDTQYF.

The chain employs TRBV7-6 and TRBJ2-7; 9 bases align to TRBD1. With 4 bases clipped from V and 2 bases from J, the junction kept 9 bases outside the gene matches. The CDR3 is 16 amino acids. Germline-derived CDR1 and CDR2 are SGHVS and FNYEAQ. The CDR3 nucleotides are TGTGCCAGCAGCTCACTCACAGGGGGCAAGGCCTACGAGCAGTACTTC. It encodes CASSSLTGGKAYEQYF.

This clone was picked up a small number of times. The genes are TRBV2 and TRBJ1-5; D unclear. Deletions cut 7 bases from V and 3 bases from J, with 10 bases between. Germline V gene sequence: CDR1 SNHLY, CDR2 FYNNEI. The CDR3 totals 13 residues. The CDR3 protein is CASTAETNQPQHF. The DNA of the CDR3 is TGTGCCAGCACCGCGGAAACCAATCAGCCCCAGCATTTT.

The gene calls are TRBV5-6 and TRBJ1-2; 7 bases agree with TRBD1. The CDR3 is made up of 17 amino acids. The germline V gene has CDR1 SGHDT and CDR2 YYEEEE. The V and J ends lost 4 bases and 3 bases, in that order; junction bases with no gene match: 15. This CDR3 reads CASSPISSLTGHYGYTF. The CDR3 DNA follows: TGTGCCAGCAGCCCTATTTCCTCCTTGACAGGGCACTATGGCTACACCTTC. The whole variable domain, filled in from reference TRBV5-6 and TRBJ1-2, reads DAGVTQSPTHLIKTRGQQVTLRCSPKSGHDTVSWYQQALGQGPQFIFQYYEEEERQRGNFPDRFSGHQFPNYSSELNVNALLLGDSALYLCASSPISSLTGHYGYTFGSGTRLTVV.

The chain uses TRBV7-3 and TRBJ2-3, with 13 bases that match TRBD2. Germline lookup yields CDR1 SGHTA and CDR2 FQGTGA. Losses at the gene ends were 2 bases for V and 6 bases for J; bases not matched to a gene: 11. The CDR3 runs to 18 residues. CDR3: CASSLGTSGRAQLDTQYF. In nucleotides, the CDR3 is TGTGCCAGCAGCTTAGGTACTAGCGGGAGGGCCCAACTGGATACGCAGTATTTT.

This clone was seen a few times. This rearrangement joins TRBV5-4 to TRBJ2-3; tentative D call: TRBD1 (6 bases). V was cut by 0 bases and J by 4 bases, with 6 bases left in between. CDR1 is SGHNT, CDR2 YYREEE, per germline (reference sequence). The CDR3 is 13 residues long. The CDR3 reads CASSLAGADTQYF. CDR3 nucleotides: TGTGCCAGCAGCTTGGCAGGGGCAGATACGCAGTATTTT.

This sequence joins TRBV5-1 and TRBJ1-1; TRBD1 matches at 7 bases. Per germline, CDR1 SGHRS and CDR2 YFSETQ. The CDR3 loop spans 16 amino acids. Trimming at V came to 4 bases and at J to 5 bases, leaving 14 bases not matched to a gene. The CDR3 nucleotides are TGCGCCAGCAGCCCACCTGGAGGGGGCGCGGTGACTGAAGCTTTCTTT. This encodes CASSPPGGGAVTEAFF. Complete variable domain (other parts from reference TRBV5-1 and TRBJ1-1): KAGVTQTPRYLIKTRGQQVTLSCSPISGHRSVSWYQQTPGQGLQFLFEYFSETQRNKGNFPGRFSGRQFSNSRSEMNVSTLELGDSALYLCASSPPGGGAVTEAFFGQGTRLTVV.

The chain couples TRBV15 to TRBJ1-3; D might be TRBD1 (6 bases). The V and J ends lost 1 base and 2 bases respectively, with 15 bases between them. The germline gives CDR1 LNHNV, CDR2 YYDKDF (reference sequence). The length of the CDR3 is 17 residues. This CDR3 is CATSRVTGQITGNTIYF. In DNA form, the CDR3 reads TGTGCCACCAGCAGAGTAACCGGACAGATCACTGGAAACACCATATATTTT. Complete variable domain (other parts from reference TRBV15 and TRBJ1-3): DAMVIQNPRYQVTQFGKPVTLSCSQTLNHNVMYWYQQKSSQAPKLLFHYYDKDFNNEADTPDNFQSRRPNTSFCFLDIRSPGLGDTAMYLCATSRVTGQITGNTIYFGEGSWLTVV.

The chain carries TRBV5-1 and TRBJ1-5; D uncertain. CDR1 is SGHRS, CDR2 YFSETQ, per germline. V lost 4 bases, J lost 2 bases, and 13 bases lay in between. The CDR3 consists of 15 residues. In DNA form, the CDR3 reads TGCGCCAGCAGCCCGGGAGTTAGTGGCAATCAGCCCCAGCATTTT. Translating gives CASSPGVSGNQPQHF.

The rearrangement links TRBV9 to TRBJ2-1; 12 bases fit TRBD2. In germline, CDR1 is SGDLS, CDR2 YYNGEE. This CDR3 comprises 15 residues. The J segment lost 12 bases and the V segment lost 3 bases, leaving 10 bases of the junction unmatched. DNA of the CDR3: TGTGCCAGCAGCGCCCGGACTAGCGGGATCGGATGGCAGTTCTTC. Encoded protein: CASSARTSGIGWQFF.